This T cell receptor beta chain is drawn from a study of cytomegalovirus exposure and HLA in healthy donors. The PCR made use of 60 Vbeta and 13 Jbeta primers. The table came from immunoSEQ multiplex PCR; TCRdb's copy has only in-frame clones and leaves some out. Of around 94,000 clones listed, 70% to 85% are singletons. Germline CDR1 and CDR2: GTSNPN and SVGIG (reference sequence). J was trimmed by 5 bases and V by 8 bases; bases with no gene match: 6. This CDR3 spans 12 amino acids. The chain recombines TRBV30 with TRBJ2-1, with 7 bases identical to TRBD2. The source is a young man in good health and CMV-seronegative. The specimen was PBMCs. Here the CDR3 DNA reads TGTGCCCTATCTCTAGCGGACAATGAGCAGTTCTTC. Protein sequence: CALSLADNEQFF. Together with reference TRBV30 and TRBJ2-1, the CDR3 gives the full variable domain: SQTIHQWPATLVQPVGSPLSLECTVEGTSNPNLYWYRQAAGRGLQLLFYSVGIGQISSEVPQNLSASRPQDRQFILSSKKLLLSDSGFYLCALSLADNEQFFGPGTRLTVL.